A selection of T cell receptor beta chains follows, all from one sample in a study of T-cell memory formation after mild COVID-19. TCRdb itself ran the 5' RACE reads through MiXCR, one entry per CDR3 protein. The sample carries 400,000 or so distinct CDR3 sequences, around 19% recorded once. Sequenced input: PBMCs or a T cell subset sorted from them (not recorded which). These receptors were taken from an adult woman who had mild COVID-19 (a few samples of this study predate the infection). Cell type and time point are not known. The CDR3 runs from the conserved cysteine through the conserved F or W. The order of the fields is J gene, V gene, CDR3 length, clone size, D gene, CDR3 protein, CDR3 DNA. D genes are given only for firm matches. A clone size is listed for some rows: how often the clone was seen (once, few, many), or a class if it is expanded.

J gene: TRBJ2-1; V gene: TRBV28; CDR3 length: 21; clone size: few; D gene: NA; CDR3 protein: CASSSPLFGGRRGTGTNEQFF; CDR3 DNA: TGTGCCAGCAGCTCGCCCCTCTTTGGCGGACGAAGGGGGACGGGCACCAATGAGCAGTTCTTC
J gene: TRBJ2-1; V gene: TRBV5-1; CDR3 length: 16; clone size: few; D gene: TRBD2; CDR3 protein: CASSLVGRALRNEQFF; CDR3 DNA: TGCGCCAGCAGCTTGGTCGGGAGGGCTCTTAGGAATGAGCAGTTCTTC
J gene: TRBJ2-3; V gene: TRBV6-5; CDR3 length: 14; clone size: few; D gene: NA; CDR3 protein: CATTAPAGGDTQYF; CDR3 DNA: TGTGCCACCACGGCCCCCGCAGGCGGGGATACGCAGTATTTT
J gene: TRBJ1-1; V gene: TRBV7-9; CDR3 length: 12; clone size: NA; D gene: TRBD1; CDR3 protein: CASSREGQGAFF; CDR3 DNA: TGTGCCAGCAGCCGCGAAGGACAGGGAGCTTTCTTT
J gene: TRBJ2-1; V gene: TRBV7-3; CDR3 length: 17; clone size: NA; D gene: NA; CDR3 protein: CASSLKGRGASYNEQFF; CDR3 DNA: TGTGCCAGCAGCTTAAAGGGCAGGGGGGCATCCTACAATGAGCAGTTCTTC
J gene: TRBJ2-2; V gene: TRBV29-1; CDR3 length: 14; clone size: few; D gene: TRBD2; CDR3 protein: CSGIAGGTTGELFF; CDR3 DNA: TGCAGCGGTATAGCGGGAGGGACCACCGGGGAGCTGTTTTTT
J gene: TRBJ2-7; V gene: TRBV5-1; CDR3 length: 14; clone size: few; D gene: TRBD1; CDR3 protein: CASSSRTGRYEQYF; CDR3 DNA: TGCGCCAGCAGCTCCCGGACAGGGCGATACGAGCAGTACTTC
J gene: TRBJ1-4; V gene: TRBV9; CDR3 length: 14; clone size: NA; D gene: NA; CDR3 protein: CASSVGQLNEKLFF; CDR3 DNA: TGTGCCAGCAGCGTAGGACAGTTGAATGAAAAACTGTTTTTT
J gene: TRBJ2-1; V gene: TRBV4-3; CDR3 length: 15; clone size: NA; D gene: NA; CDR3 protein: CASSQVNPGLHEQFF; CDR3 DNA: TGCGCCAGCAGCCAAGTCAACCCGGGTTTACATGAGCAGTTCTTC
J gene: TRBJ2-1; V gene: TRBV27; CDR3 length: 16; clone size: few; D gene: NA; CDR3 protein: CASSSRTPSFYNEQFF; CDR3 DNA: TGTGCCAGCAGTTCAAGGACTCCCTCTTTCTACAATGAGCAGTTCTTC
J gene: TRBJ2-7; V gene: TRBV6-6; CDR3 length: 14; clone size: few; D gene: TRBD1; CDR3 protein: CASRRGQGKYEQYF; CDR3 DNA: TGTGCCAGCAGACGGGGACAGGGAAAATACGAGCAGTACTTC
J gene: TRBJ2-3; V gene: TRBV10-3; CDR3 length: 18; clone size: NA; D gene: TRBD2; CDR3 protein: CAISGTSGRVREADTQYF; CDR3 DNA: TGTGCCATCAGTGGGACTAGCGGAAGAGTTCGGGAAGCAGATACGCAGTATTTT
J gene: TRBJ2-7; V gene: TRBV20-1; CDR3 length: 14; clone size: few; D gene: TRBD2; CDR3 protein: CSARDPSGSYEQYF; CDR3 DNA: TGCAGTGCTAGAGACCCTAGCGGGAGCTACGAGCAGTACTTC
J gene: TRBJ1-1; V gene: TRBV20-1; CDR3 length: 13; clone size: NA; D gene: NA; CDR3 protein: CSASKYWNTEAFF; CDR3 DNA: TGCAGTGCTAGTAAATATTGGAACACTGAAGCTTTCTTT